One T cell receptor beta chain is described in this entry. Antigen: not known. From germline, CDR1 is SGHVS and CDR2 FQNEAQ. Trimming took 6 bases from V and 6 from J, leaving 14 bases between them. The CDR3 contains 14 residues. This entry is derived from a study of cytomegalovirus exposure and HLA in healthy donors. Study-level results: The authors judged a highly shared variant cluster likely a sequencing artifact.

The PCR made use of 60 Vbeta and 13 Jbeta primers. Some clones are missing from TCRdb's copy, which holds only in-frame ones; the method was immunoSEQ multiplex PCR. The sample shows some 160,000 clones, around 84% of them seen only once. What was sequenced was PBMCs. The V call is TRBV7-8, the J call TRBJ1-4; perhaps TRBD1 as D (6 bases). This sequence was found in a boy between 2 and 10 years old in good health and CMV-seronegative. The DNA of the CDR3 is TGTGCCAGCAGAAACAGGGTCCTGGATGAAAAACTGTTTTTT. Translating gives CASRNRVLDEKLFF.